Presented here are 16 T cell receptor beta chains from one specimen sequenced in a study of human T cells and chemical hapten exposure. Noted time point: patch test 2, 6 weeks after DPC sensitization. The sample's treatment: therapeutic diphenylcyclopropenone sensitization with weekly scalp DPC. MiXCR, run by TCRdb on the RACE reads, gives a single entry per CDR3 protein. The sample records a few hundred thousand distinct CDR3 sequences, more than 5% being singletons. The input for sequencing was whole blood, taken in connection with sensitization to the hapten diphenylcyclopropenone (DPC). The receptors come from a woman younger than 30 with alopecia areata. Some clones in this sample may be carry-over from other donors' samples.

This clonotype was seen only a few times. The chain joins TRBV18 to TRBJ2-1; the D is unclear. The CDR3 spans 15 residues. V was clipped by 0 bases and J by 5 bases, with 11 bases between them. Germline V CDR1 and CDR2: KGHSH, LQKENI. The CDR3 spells CASSPPVGTNNEQFF. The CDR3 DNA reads TGTGCCAGCTCACCACCGGTTGGAACAAACAATGAGCAGTTCTTC.

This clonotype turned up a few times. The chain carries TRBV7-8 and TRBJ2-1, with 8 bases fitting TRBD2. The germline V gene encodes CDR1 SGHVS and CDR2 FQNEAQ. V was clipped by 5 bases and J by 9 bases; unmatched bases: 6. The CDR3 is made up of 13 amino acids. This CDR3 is CASSLHSGAEQFF. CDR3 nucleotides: TGTGCCAGCAGCCTCCATAGCGGGGCTGAGCAGTTCTTC.

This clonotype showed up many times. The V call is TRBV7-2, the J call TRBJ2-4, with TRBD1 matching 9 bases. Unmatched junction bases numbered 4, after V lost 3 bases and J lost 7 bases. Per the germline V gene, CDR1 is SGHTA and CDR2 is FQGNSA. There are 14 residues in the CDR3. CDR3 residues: CASSLGQGSNIQYF. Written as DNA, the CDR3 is TGTGCCAGCAGCTTGGGACAGGGATCGAACATTCAGTACTTC.

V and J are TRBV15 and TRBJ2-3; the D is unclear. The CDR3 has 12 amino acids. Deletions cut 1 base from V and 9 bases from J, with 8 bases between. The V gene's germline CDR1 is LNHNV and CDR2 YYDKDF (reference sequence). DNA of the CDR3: TGTGCCACCAGCAGAGCTGAACCCACGCAGTATTTT. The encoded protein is CATSRAEPTQYF.

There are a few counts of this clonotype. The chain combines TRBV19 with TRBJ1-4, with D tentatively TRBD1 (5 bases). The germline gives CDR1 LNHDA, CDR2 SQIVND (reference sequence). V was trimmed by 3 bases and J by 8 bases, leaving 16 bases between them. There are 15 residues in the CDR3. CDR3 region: CASSMRGQRMEKLFF. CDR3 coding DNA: TGTGCCAGTAGTATGAGAGGACAAAGGATGGAAAAACTGTTTTTT.

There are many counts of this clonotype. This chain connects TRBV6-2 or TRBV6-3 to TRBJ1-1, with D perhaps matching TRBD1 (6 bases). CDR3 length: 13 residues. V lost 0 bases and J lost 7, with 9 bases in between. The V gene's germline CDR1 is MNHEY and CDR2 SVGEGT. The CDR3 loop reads CASSYSWTVEAFF. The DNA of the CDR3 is TGTGCCAGCAGTTACTCGTGGACAGTTGAAGCTTTCTTT.

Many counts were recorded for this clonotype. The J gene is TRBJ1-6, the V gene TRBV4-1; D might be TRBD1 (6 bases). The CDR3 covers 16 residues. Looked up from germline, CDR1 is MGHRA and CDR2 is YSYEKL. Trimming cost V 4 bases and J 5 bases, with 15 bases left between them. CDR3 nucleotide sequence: TGCGCCAGCAGCCTCGAGGACAGCCCACATAATTCACCCCTCCACTTT. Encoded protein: CASSLEDSPHNSPLHF.

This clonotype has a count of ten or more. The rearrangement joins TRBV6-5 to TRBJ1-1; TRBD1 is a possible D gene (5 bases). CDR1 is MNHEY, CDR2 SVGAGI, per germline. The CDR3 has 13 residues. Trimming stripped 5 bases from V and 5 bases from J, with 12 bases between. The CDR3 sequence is CASSVAGGTEAFF. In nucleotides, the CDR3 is TGTGCCAGCAGTGTCGCGGGGGGTACTGAAGCTTTCTTT.

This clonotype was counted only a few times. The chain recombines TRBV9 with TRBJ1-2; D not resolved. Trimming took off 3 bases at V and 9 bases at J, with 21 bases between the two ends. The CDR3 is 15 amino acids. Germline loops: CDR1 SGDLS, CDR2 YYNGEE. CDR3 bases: TGTGCCAGCAGCGCGCACCTGGAGTCTGCTATAAGCTACACCTTC. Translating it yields CASSAHLESAISYTF. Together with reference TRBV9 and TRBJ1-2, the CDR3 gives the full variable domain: DSGVTQTPKHLITATGQRVTLRCSPRSGDLSVYWYQQSLDQGLQFLIQYYNGEERAKGNILERFSAQQFPDLHSELNLSSLELGDSALYFCASSAHLESAISYTFGSGTRLTVV.

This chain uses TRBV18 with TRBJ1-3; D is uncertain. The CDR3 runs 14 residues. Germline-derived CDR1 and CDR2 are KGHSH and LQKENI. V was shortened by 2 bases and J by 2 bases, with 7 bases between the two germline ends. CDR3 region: CASSPGKTGNTIYF. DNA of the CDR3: TGTGCCAGCTCACCAGGGAAGACTGGAAACACCATATATTTT.

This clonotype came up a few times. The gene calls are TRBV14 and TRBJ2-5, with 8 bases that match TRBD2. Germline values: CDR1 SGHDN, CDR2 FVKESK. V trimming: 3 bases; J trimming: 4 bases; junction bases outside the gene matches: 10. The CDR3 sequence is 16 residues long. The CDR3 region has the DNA TGTGCCAGCAGCCATCTCCTCCGGGAGGGACGAGAGACCCAGTACTTC. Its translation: CASSHLLREGRETQYF. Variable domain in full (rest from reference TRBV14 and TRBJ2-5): EAGVTQFPSHSVIEKGQTVTLRCDPISGHDNLYWYRRVMGKEIKFLLHFVKESKQDESGMPNNRFLAERTGGTYSTLKVQPAELEDSGVYFCASSHLLREGRETQYFGPGTRLLVL.

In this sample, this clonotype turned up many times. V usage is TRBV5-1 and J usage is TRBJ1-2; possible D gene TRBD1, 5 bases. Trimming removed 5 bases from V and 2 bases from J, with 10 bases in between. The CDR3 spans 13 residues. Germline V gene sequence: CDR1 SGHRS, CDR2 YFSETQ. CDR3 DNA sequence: TGCGCCAGCAGGGTCGACAGCAACTATGGCTACACCTTC. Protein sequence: CASRVDSNYGYTF.

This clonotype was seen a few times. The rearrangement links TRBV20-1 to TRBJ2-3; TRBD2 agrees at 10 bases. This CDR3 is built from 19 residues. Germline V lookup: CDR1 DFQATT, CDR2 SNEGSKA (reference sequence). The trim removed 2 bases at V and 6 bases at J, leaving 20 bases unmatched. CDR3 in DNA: TGCAGTGCTAGAAGGTCGCTAGCGGGGGAACTGGGAAACGGGGATACGCAGTATTTT. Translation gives CSARRSLAGELGNGDTQYF.

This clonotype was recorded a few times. The CDR3 region has the DNA TGTGCCAGCTCACCGAGACCCGGGAATAGCGGCAATGAGCAGTTCTTC. Translating it yields CASSPRPGNSGNEQFF. The J gene is TRBJ2-1, the V gene TRBV18, with D possibly matching TRBD2 (6 bases). The ends were cut back, 3 bases at V and 6 bases at J, with 18 bases in the middle. Germline V gene sequence: CDR1 KGHSH, CDR2 LQKENI. The CDR3 loop spans 16 amino acids.

Here the CDR3 reads CSVPSWGLGETQYF. Written as DNA, the CDR3 is TGCAGCGTCCCTTCGTGGGGATTGGGGGAGACCCAGTACTTC. This chain uses TRBV29-1 with TRBJ2-5; D remains unclear. V lost 6 bases and J lost 5, with 19 bases in between. Germline loops: CDR1 SQVTM, CDR2 ANQGSEA. The CDR3 covers 14 residues.

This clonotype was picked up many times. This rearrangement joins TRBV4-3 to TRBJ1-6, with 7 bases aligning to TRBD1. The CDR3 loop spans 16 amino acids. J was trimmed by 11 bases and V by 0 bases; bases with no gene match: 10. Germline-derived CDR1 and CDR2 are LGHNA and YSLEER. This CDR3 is CASSQDSRGSWAPLHF. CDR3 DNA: TGCGCCAGCAGCCAAGATTCCAGGGGGTCGTGGGCACCCCTCCACTTT.